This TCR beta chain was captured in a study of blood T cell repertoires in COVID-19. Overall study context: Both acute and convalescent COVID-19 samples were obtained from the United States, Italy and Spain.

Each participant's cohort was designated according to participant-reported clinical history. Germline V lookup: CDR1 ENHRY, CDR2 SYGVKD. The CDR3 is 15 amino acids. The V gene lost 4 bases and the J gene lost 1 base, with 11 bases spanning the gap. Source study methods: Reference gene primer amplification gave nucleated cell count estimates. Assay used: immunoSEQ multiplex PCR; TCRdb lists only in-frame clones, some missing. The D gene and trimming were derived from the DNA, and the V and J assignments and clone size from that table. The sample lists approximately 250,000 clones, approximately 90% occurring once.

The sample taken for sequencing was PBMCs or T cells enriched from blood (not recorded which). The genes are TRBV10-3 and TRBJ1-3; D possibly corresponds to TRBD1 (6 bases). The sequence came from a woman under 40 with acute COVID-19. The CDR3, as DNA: TGTGCCATCAGTGGGGGACACCTATCTGGAAACACCATATATTTT. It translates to CAISGGHLSGNTIYF.